Below, one T cell receptor (beta chain) is given with its context. These data come from a study of blood T cell repertoires in COVID-19. Trimming took 0 bases from V and 13 from J, leaving 12 bases between them. CDR1 is ENHRY, CDR2 SYGVKD, per germline. The CDR3 is made up of 12 amino acids. Here immunoSEQ multiplex PCR was the method, and the copy in TCRdb shows in-frame clones only, minus some. There are fewer than 350,000 clones in the sample; roughly 88% occur only once, and under 2% lies in the top ten. The source material was peripheral blood. This clonotype was sampled from a woman in her twenties or thirties with COVID-19, enrolled during active disease. The chain links TRBV10-3 to TRBJ2-5; maybe TRBD2 (6 bases). CDR3 DNA: TGTGCCATCAGTGAGTCGGAGGGGCCGCCGTACTTC. Amino acids: CAISESEGPPYF.